Sequencing of this TCR beta chain was carried out in a study of CD8+ T cells in alopecia areata. Patients with alopecia areata provided lesional scalp punch biopsies as well as peripheral blood. PBMC-derived CD4+ and CD8+ T cells were sorted. RNA was isolated and reverse transcribed to cDNA, the sequencing template. This table comes from immunoSEQ multiplex PCR, and its TCRdb copy is limited to in-frame clones, with some not included. The sample contains 200,000 to 250,000 clones, roughly two thirds of which appear only once. The material was CD4+ T cells sorted from blood, obtained at week 0. The clonotype was recovered from a human donor with alopecia areata.

The DNA for the CDR3 is TGCGCCAGCAGCCAAGGGGGCAGACAGTATTTT. Its translation is CASSQGGRQYF. The chain links TRBV4-1 to TRBJ2-3; a possible D gene is TRBD1 (5 bases). The CDR3 runs to 11 residues. Germline lookup yields CDR1 MGHRA and CDR2 YSYEKL. The V gene lost 1 base and the J gene lost 12 bases, with 8 bases spanning the gap.